The T cell receptor (beta chain) under discussion was sequenced for a study of CD8 T cells in Susac syndrome. Random hexamers were used to reverse transcribe an amount of about 0.5 to 1 ug RNA. The authors amplified TCR beta CDR3 across 54 Vbeta and 13 Jbeta using immunoSEQ multiplex PCR. TCRdb re-analysed the immunoSEQ multiplex PCR reads in MiXCR, keeping a single row per CDR3 protein. This table has about 120,000 distinct CDR3 sequences, about 90% appearing once. TCR beta was sequenced from blood CD8+ and CD4+ T cells. As controls, healthy donors matched for age and sex were used. It was negative isolation that provided the CD8+ and CD4+ T cells, whereas TEMRA cells were enriched by FACS. CDR1 and CDR2 from the germline V gene are LNHDA and SQIVND (reference sequence). Trimming shortened V by 2 bases and J by 2 bases, and 12 bases separated the two germline ends. The CDR3 has 15 amino acids.

The sample consisted of CD4+ T cells from PBMCs. The chain uses TRBV19 and TRBJ1-1; perhaps TRBD1 as D (6 bases). This clonotype was sampled from a human donor in good health. CDR3 in amino acids: CASSISGTTNTEAFF. The CDR3, as DNA: TGTGCCAGTAGTATATCCGGGACAACTAACACTGAAGCTTTCTTT.